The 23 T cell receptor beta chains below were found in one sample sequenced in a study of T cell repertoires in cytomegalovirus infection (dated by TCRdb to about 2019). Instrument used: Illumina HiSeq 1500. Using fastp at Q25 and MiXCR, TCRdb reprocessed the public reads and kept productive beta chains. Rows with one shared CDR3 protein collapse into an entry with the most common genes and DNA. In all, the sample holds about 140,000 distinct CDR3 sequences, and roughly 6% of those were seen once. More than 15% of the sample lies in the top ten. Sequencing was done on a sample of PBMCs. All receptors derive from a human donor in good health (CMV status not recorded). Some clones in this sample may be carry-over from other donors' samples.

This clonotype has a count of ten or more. In DNA form, the CDR3 reads TGTGCCAGCAGGGGACAGGGGGGATGGACTGAAGCTTTCTTT. This encodes CASRGQGGWTEAFF. The gene calls are TRBV28 and TRBJ1-1; 11 bases line up with TRBD1. This CDR3 contains 14 residues. J lost 5 bases, V lost 6 bases, and 5 bases had no gene match. Germline CDR1 MDHEN, CDR2 SYDVKM. Variable domain in full (rest from reference TRBV28 and TRBJ1-1): DVKVTQSSRYLVKRTGEKVFLECVQDMDHENMFWYRQDPGLGLRLIYFSYDVKMKEKGDIPEGYSVSREKKERFSLILESASTNQTSMYLCASRGQGGWTEAFFGQGTRLTVV.

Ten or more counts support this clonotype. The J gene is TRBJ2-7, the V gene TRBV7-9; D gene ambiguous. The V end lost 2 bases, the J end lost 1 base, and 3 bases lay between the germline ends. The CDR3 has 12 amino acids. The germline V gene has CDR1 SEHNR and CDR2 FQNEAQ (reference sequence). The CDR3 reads CASSLFSYEQYF. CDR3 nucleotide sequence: TGTGCCAGCAGCTTATTTTCCTACGAGCAGTACTTC.

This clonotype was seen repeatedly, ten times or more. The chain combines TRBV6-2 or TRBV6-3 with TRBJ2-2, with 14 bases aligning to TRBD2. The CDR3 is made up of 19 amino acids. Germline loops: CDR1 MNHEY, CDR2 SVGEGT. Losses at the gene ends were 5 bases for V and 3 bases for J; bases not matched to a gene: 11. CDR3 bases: TGTGCCAGCAGTGGAACCGGGACTAGCGGGGGAGGGGACACCGGGGAGCTGTTTTTT. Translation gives CASSGTGTSGGGDTGELFF.

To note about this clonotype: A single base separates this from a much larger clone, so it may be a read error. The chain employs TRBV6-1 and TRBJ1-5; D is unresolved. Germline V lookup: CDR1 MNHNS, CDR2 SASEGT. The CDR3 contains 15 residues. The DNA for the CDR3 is TGTGACAGCAGTTACGATCCACCTCAAGGACAGCCCCAGCATTTT. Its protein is CDSSYDPPQGQPQHF.

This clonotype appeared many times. The CDR3 sequence: CASSLAGGGQPQHF. The CDR3 region has the DNA TGTGCCAGCAGCTTAGCCGGGGGCGGCCAGCCCCAGCATTTT. The genes are TRBV7-8 and TRBJ1-5; D perhaps matches TRBD1 (6 bases). The CDR3 has 14 amino acids. V dropped 0 bases and J dropped 7 bases, with 10 bases sitting between them. The V gene's germline CDR1 is SGHVS and CDR2 FQNEAQ.

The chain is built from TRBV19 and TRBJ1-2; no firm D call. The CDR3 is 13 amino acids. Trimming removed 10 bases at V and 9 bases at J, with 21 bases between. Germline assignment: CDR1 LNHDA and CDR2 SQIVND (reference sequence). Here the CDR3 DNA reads TGTGCCACCGCTTCCGGACTTCCCGGGAGCTACACCTTC. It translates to CATASGLPGSYTF.

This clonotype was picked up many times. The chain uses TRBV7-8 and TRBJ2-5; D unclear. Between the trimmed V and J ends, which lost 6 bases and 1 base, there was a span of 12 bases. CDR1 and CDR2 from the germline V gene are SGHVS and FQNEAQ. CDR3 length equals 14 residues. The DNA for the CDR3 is TGTGCCAGCAGTGTTAGGAGAACCCAAGAGACCCAGTACTTC. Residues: CASSVRRTQETQYF. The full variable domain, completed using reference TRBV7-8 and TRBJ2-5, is GAGVSQSPRYKVAKRGQDVALRCDPISGHVSLFWYQQALGQGPEFLTYFQNEAQLDKSGLPSDRFFAERPEGSVSTLKIQRTQQEDSAVYLCASSVRRTQETQYFGPGTRLLVL.

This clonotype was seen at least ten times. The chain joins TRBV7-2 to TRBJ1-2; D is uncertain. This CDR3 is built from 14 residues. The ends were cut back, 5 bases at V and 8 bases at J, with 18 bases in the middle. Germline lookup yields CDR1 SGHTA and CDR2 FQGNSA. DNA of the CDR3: TGTGCCAGCAGCCGGAGTGCGAGGGCTGGCGGCTACACCTTC. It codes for CASSRSARAGGYTF.

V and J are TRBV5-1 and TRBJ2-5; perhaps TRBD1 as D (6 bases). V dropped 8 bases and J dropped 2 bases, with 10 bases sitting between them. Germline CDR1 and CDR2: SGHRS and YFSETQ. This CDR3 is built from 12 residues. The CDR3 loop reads CASSGEQETQYF. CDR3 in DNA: TGCGCCAGTTCAGGGGAACAAGAGACCCAGTACTTC.

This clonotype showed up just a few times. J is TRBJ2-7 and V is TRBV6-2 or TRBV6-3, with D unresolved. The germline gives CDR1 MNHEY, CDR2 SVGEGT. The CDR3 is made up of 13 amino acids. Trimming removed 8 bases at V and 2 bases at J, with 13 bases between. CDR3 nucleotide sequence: TGTGCCAGCCGACTTGACACCGCCTACGAGCAGTACTTC. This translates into CASRLDTAYEQYF.

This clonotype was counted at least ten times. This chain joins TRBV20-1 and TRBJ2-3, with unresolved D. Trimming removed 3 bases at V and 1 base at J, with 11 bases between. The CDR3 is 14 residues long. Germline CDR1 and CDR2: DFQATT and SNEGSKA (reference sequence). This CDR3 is CSASPPTRTDTQYF. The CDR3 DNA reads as TGCAGTGCTAGTCCCCCGACCCGCACAGATACGCAGTATTTT.

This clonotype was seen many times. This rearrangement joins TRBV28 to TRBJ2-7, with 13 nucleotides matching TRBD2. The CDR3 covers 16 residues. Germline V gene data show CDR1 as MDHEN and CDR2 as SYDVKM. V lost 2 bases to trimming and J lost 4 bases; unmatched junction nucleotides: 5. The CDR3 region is CASSLILAGGSYEQYF. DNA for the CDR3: TGTGCCAGCAGTTTAATACTAGCGGGGGGGAGTTACGAGCAGTACTTC.

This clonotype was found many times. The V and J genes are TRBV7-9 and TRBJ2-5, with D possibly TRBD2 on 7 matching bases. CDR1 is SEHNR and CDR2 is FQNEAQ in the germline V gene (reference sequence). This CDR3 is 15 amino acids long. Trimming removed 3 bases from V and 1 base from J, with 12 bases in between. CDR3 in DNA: TGTGCCAGCAGCTTGGGGGGGGCACCCCAAGAGACCCAGTACTTC. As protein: CASSLGGAPQETQYF.

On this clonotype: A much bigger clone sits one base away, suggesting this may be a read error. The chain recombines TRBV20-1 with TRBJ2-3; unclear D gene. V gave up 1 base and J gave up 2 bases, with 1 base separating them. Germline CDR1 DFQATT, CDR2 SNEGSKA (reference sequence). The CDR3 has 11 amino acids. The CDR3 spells CSARVTDTQYF. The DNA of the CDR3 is TGCAGTGCTAGAGTCACAGATACGCAGTATTTT.

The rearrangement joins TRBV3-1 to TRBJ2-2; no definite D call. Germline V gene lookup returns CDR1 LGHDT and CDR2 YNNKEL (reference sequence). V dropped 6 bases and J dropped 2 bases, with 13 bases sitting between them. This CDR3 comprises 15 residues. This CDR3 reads CASSLQVFNTGELFF. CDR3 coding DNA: TGTGCCAGCAGTCTTCAAGTATTCAACACCGGGGAGCTGTTTTTT.

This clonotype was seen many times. The CDR3 DNA is TGCGCCAGCGGACCGGGACAGGGAGAAAAACTGTTTTTT. Protein sequence: CASGPGQGEKLFF. The genes are TRBV23-1 and TRBJ1-4; 9 bases are shared with TRBD1. TRBV23-1 is assigned to the ORF class and has an uncertain function. The CDR3 consists of 13 residues. With V trimmed by 8 bases and J by 8 bases, 6 bases remained unmatched.

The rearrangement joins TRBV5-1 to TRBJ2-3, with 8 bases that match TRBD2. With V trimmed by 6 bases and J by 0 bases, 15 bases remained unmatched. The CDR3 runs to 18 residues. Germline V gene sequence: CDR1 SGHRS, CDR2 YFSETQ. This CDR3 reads CASTPGAGGRTSTDTQYF. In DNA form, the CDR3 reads TGCGCCAGCACCCCCGGGGCGGGGGGCCGGACTAGCACAGATACGCAGTATTTT.

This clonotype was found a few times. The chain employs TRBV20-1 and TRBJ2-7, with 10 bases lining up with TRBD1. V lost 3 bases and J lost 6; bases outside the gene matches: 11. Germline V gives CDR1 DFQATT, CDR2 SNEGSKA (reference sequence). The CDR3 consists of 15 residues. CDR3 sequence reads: CSASGGRDRGAEQYF. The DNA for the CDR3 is TGCAGTGCTAGTGGAGGACGGGACAGGGGAGCCGAGCAGTACTTC.

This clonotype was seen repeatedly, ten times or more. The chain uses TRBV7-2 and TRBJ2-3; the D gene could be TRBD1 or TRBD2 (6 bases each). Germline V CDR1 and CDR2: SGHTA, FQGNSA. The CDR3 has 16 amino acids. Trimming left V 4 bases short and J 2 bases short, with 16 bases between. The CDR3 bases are TGTGCCAGCAGCTCCGCCCGGGGGCGGGTCACAGATACGCAGTATTTT. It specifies CASSSARGRVTDTQYF.

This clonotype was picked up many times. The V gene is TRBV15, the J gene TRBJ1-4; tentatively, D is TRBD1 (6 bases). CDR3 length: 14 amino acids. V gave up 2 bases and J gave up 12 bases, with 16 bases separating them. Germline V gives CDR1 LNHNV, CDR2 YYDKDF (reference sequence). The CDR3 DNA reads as TGTGCCACCAGCAGACTCCGGACAGCGACGGAACTGTTTTTT. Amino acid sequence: CATSRLRTATELFF.

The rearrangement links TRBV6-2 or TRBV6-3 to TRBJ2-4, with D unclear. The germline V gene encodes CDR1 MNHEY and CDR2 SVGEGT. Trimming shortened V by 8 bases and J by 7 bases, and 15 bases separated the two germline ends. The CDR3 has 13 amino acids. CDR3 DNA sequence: TGTGCCAGCTGGCGGTCTTCGCGGAACATTCAGTACTTC. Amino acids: CASWRSSRNIQYF.

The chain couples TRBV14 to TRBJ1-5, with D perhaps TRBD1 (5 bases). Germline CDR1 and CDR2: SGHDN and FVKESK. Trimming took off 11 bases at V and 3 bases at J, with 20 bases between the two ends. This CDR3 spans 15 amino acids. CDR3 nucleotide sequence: TGTGCCGGGGAAGGGGAGATCGGGGACAATCAGCCCCAGCATTTT. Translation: CAGEGEIGDNQPQHF.

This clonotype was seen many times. The CDR3 is CASSLGLAGTQETQYF. The CDR3 DNA reads as TGTGCCAGCAGCCTCGGACTAGCGGGGACACAAGAGACCCAGTACTTC. This chain connects TRBV5-4 to TRBJ2-5, with 12 bases lining up with TRBD2. V was clipped by 4 bases and J by 2 bases; unmatched bases: 6. The length of the CDR3 is 16 residues. CDR1 and CDR2 (germline): SGHNT, YYREEE (reference sequence).